These 30 T cell receptor beta chains share one sample of origin, sequenced in a study of shared clonotypes between healthy human individuals. The repertoire was sequenced with immunoSEQ multiplex PCR; TCRdb's copy has only in-frame clones and lacks some. The data hold millions of clones, with just over 90% observed a single time. The source material was naive CD4+ T cells sorted from blood. The sample's subset: CD45RA+ positively selected. The receptors shown here come from a man between 18 and 35 years old in good health.

The chain combines TRBV27 with TRBJ1-1, with D possibly being TRBD1 (5 bases). From germline, CDR1 is MNHEY and CDR2 SMNVEV (reference sequence). The CDR3 is 14 residues long. V was trimmed by 6 bases and J by 1 base, leaving 12 bases between them. The CDR3, as DNA: TGTGCCAGCAGCGGTGGTGACAGGAACACTGAAGCTTTCTTT. Encoded protein: CASSGGDRNTEAFF.

This clone was observed a single time. The V call is TRBV28, the J call TRBJ2-4; D gene unclear. This CDR3 has 16 residues. The V end was cut by 7 bases, the J end by 0 bases, with 16 bases between. The V gene's germline CDR1 is MDHEN and CDR2 SYDVKM. The CDR3 region has the DNA TGTGCCAGCAAATCAGTTGGGTTTGTAGCCAAAAACATTCAGTACTTC. The encoded protein is CASKSVGFVAKNIQYF.

V usage is TRBV14 and J usage is TRBJ2-5; the match to TRBD2 covers 11 bases. Germline V CDR1 and CDR2: SGHDN, FVKESK. V trimming: 4 bases; J trimming: 5 bases; junction bases outside the gene matches: 9. There are 16 residues in the CDR3. The CDR3 sequence: CASSPRLAGGSETQYF. CDR3 coding DNA: TGTGCCAGCAGCCCCCGGCTAGCGGGGGGAAGTGAGACCCAGTACTTC.

With respect to this clone: Additional DNA sequences in this sample encode the identical CDR3. The chain employs TRBV10-3 and TRBJ2-2; D is unclear. The CDR3 covers 13 residues. Germline V CDR1 and CDR2: ENHRY, SYGVKD. Trimming left V 0 bases short and J 6 bases short, with 5 bases between. CDR3 protein: CAISESAPGELFF. In DNA form, the CDR3 reads TGTGCCATCAGTGAGTCCGCGCCCGGGGAGCTGTTTTTT.

The chain carries TRBV14 and TRBJ1-2; 9 bases align to TRBD1. V shed 6 bases, J shed 6 bases, and the junction held 11 bases outside the gene matches. Germline V CDR1 and CDR2: SGHDN, FVKESK. The CDR3 runs to 15 residues. The CDR3 loop reads CASSSGTGTSNGYTF. DNA of the CDR3: TGTGCCAGCAGTTCAGGGACAGGGACAAGTAATGGCTACACCTTC.

The V gene is TRBV6-6, the J gene TRBJ2-1, with 10 bases aligning to TRBD1. CDR3 length equals 14 residues. After removal of 6 bases from V and 9 bases from J, the junction contained 8 bases not matched to a gene. Germline V gene data show CDR1 as MNHNY and CDR2 as SVGAGI (reference sequence). CDR3 nucleotide sequence: TGTGCCAGCAGCCGGACAGGGGGAACCGGTGAGCAGTTCTTC. Its protein product is CASSRTGGTGEQFF.

The chain couples TRBV5-1 to TRBJ1-1, with a weak D call TRBD1 (5 bases). Trimming pared 1 base from V and 0 bases from J, leaving 13 bases between. The CDR3 sequence is 16 residues long. Germline V gene lookup returns CDR1 SGHRS and CDR2 YFSETQ. CDR3 residues: CASSLLRGRLNTEAFF. CDR3 nucleotide sequence: TGCGCCAGCAGCTTGCTACGGGGCCGGCTGAACACTGAAGCTTTCTTT.

Regarding this clone: This CDR3 is also generated by other DNA sequences in the sample. The chain uses TRBV2 and TRBJ1-1; TRBD1 matches 7 bases. Germline CDR1 SNHLY, CDR2 FYNNEI. The J segment lost 0 bases and the V segment lost 6 bases, leaving 4 bases of the junction unmatched. The CDR3 contains 14 residues. The CDR3 here is CASSPDRVNTEAFF. For the CDR3, the DNA is TGTGCCAGCAGCCCAGACAGGGTGAACACTGAAGCTTTCTTT.

The rearrangement joins TRBV28 to TRBJ1-5, with D possibly being TRBD1 (6 bases). Trimming removed 10 bases from V and 7 bases from J, with 14 bases in between. Germline V gene sequence: CDR1 MDHEN, CDR2 SYDVKM. The CDR3 has 12 residues. The CDR3 region is CATGWGPQPQHF. The CDR3 DNA is TGTGCCACCGGATGGGGGCCCCAGCCCCAGCATTTT.

With regard to this clone: This specimen includes other DNA sequences encoding the same CDR3. The gene calls are TRBV5-1 and TRBJ2-7; D remains ambiguous. CDR1 is SGHRS, CDR2 YFSETQ, per germline. The CDR3 runs 14 residues. The ends were cut back, 0 bases at V and 0 bases at J, with 7 bases in the middle. The CDR3 spells CASSLEGFSYEQYF. As DNA, the CDR3 is TGCGCCAGCAGCTTGGAAGGGTTCTCCTACGAGCAGTACTTC.

This chain uses TRBV2 with TRBJ1-1, with D tentatively TRBD1 (6 bases). This CDR3 comprises 14 residues. The ends were cut back, 7 bases at V and 8 bases at J, with 20 bases in the middle. The V gene's germline CDR1 is SNHLY and CDR2 FYNNEI. Written as DNA, the CDR3 is TGTGCCAGCATTCCGGACAGAGCAGCGTGGGAAGCTTTCTTT. It encodes CASIPDRAAWEAFF.

This clone was counted a single time. This CDR3 is also generated by other DNA sequences in the sample. This chain joins TRBV5-1 and TRBJ1-1; D ambiguous. Trimming pared 0 bases from V and 2 bases from J, leaving 11 bases between. The V gene's germline CDR1 is SGHRS and CDR2 YFSETQ. CDR3 size: 15 residues. CDR3 coding DNA: TGCGCCAGCAGCTTGGGTCAGACCACAAACACTGAAGCTTTCTTT. Its protein product is CASSLGQTTNTEAFF. Supplemented by reference TRBV5-1 and TRBJ1-1, the full variable domain reads KAGVTQTPRYLIKTRGQQVTLSCSPISGHRSVSWYQQTPGQGLQFLFEYFSETQRNKGNFPGRFSGRQFSNSRSEMNVSTLELGDSALYLCASSLGQTTNTEAFFGQGTRLTVV.

The chain uses TRBV12-5 and TRBJ2-2; maybe TRBD1 (6 bases). V lost 4 bases and J lost 0, with 9 bases in between. The CDR3 is 15 amino acids. Germline V CDR1 and CDR2: LGHNT, FRNRAP. The CDR3 nucleotides are TGTGCTAGTGGTTACAGGGACACGAACACCGGGGAGCTGTTTTTT. It encodes CASGYRDTNTGELFF. Full variable domain (outside the CDR3, taken from reference TRBV12-5 and TRBJ2-2): DARVTQTPRHKVTEMGQEVTMRCQPILGHNTVFWYRQTMMQGLELLAYFRNRAPLDDSGMPKDRFSAEMPDATLATLKIQPSEPRDSAVYFCASGYRDTNTGELFFGEGSRLTVL.

The rearrangement joins TRBV28 to TRBJ1-6, with D unresolved. The V end lost 7 bases, the J end lost 6 bases, and 16 bases lay between the germline ends. Germline assignment: CDR1 MDHEN and CDR2 SYDVKM. The CDR3 runs 15 residues. CDR3 sequence (DNA): TGTGCCAGCAACTTGGTGGCGGTTGGTAATTCACCCCTCCACTTT. This gives the protein CASNLVAVGNSPLHF.

V and J are TRBV19 and TRBJ1-1, with 7 bases fitting TRBD1. CDR3 length: 15 residues. Germline V lookup: CDR1 LNHDA, CDR2 SQIVND (reference sequence). The V and J ends lost 1 base and 2 bases, in that order; junction bases with no gene match: 4. This CDR3 is CASSIGQGVNTEAFF. CDR3 in DNA: TGTGCCAGTAGTATAGGACAGGGAGTAAACACTGAAGCTTTCTTT.

The chain links TRBV10-1 to TRBJ2-3; D is uncertain. Trimming took off 0 bases at V and 7 bases at J, with 11 bases between the two ends. The length of the CDR3 is 14 residues. Germline values: CDR1 WNHNN, CDR2 SYGVQD (reference sequence). The CDR3 DNA follows: TGCGCCAGCAGTGAGTCGGGATCTGGGAATACGCAGTATTTT. Its protein is CASSESGSGNTQYF.

As regards this clone: Other DNA sequences in the same sample also yield this CDR3. V and J are TRBV2 and TRBJ2-6, with D unresolved. CDR3 length equals 12 residues. Germline-derived CDR1 and CDR2 are SNHLY and FYNNEI. V was trimmed by 6 bases and J by 4 bases, leaving 4 bases between them. The DNA of the CDR3 is TGTGCCAGCAGAGACGGGGCCAACGTCCTGACTTTC. The encoded protein is CASRDGANVLTF.

This rearrangement joins TRBV6-6 to TRBJ1-1; tentative D call: TRBD1 (6 bases). CDR1 is MNHNY and CDR2 is SVGAGI in the germline V gene (reference sequence). This CDR3 is built from 14 residues. The germline V and J ends were trimmed by 2 bases and 5 bases, with 12 bases remaining between them. The CDR3 region is CASSYKGQGTEAFF. DNA of the CDR3: TGTGCCAGCAGTTACAAGGGGCAGGGGACTGAAGCTTTCTTT.

Details on this clone: Other DNA sequences in this sample translate to the same CDR3. The gene calls are TRBV5-4 and TRBJ2-2; no definite D call. Germline loops: CDR1 SGHNT, CDR2 YYREEE (reference sequence). The V and J ends lost 0 bases and 1 base respectively, with 13 bases between them. The CDR3 contains 17 residues. CDR3 in amino acids: CASSLALPGRNTGELFF. In DNA form, the CDR3 reads TGTGCCAGCAGCTTGGCATTACCGGGTCGGAACACCGGGGAGCTGTTTTTT.

This chain connects TRBV19 to TRBJ1-2; 9 bases agree with TRBD1. Germline V gene data show CDR1 as LNHDA and CDR2 as SQIVND (reference sequence). V lost 4 bases to trimming and J lost 8 bases; unmatched junction nucleotides: 5. The CDR3 loop spans 13 amino acids. The CDR3 nucleotides are TGTGCCAGTAGTAAGGGACAGGGTGGCGGCTACACCTTC. Translating gives CASSKGQGGGYTF.

The chain combines TRBV7-2 with TRBJ1-5, with a possible D match to TRBD1 (5 bases). CDR3 length equals 14 residues. Trimming stripped 5 bases from V and 6 bases from J, with 14 bases between. CDR1 and CDR2 (germline): SGHTA, FQGNSA. The CDR3 bases are TGTGCCAGCAGCCAGGAGCTAGGGGTTCAGCCCCAGCATTTT. Its protein is CASSQELGVQPQHF.

V usage is TRBV19 and J usage is TRBJ1-5; D is perhaps TRBD1 (6 bases). The CDR3 has 15 amino acids. The V end lost 8 bases, the J end lost 2 bases, and 16 bases lay between the germline ends. Germline V CDR1 and CDR2: LNHDA, SQIVND (reference sequence). The CDR3 loop reads CASWDGGAGNQPQHF. The CDR3 DNA reads TGTGCCAGTTGGGATGGGGGCGCGGGCAATCAGCCCCAGCATTTT. The full variable domain, in which reference TRBV19 and TRBJ1-5 provide the parts outside the CDR3, is DGGITQSPKYLFRKEGQNVTLSCEQNLNHDAMYWYRQDPGQGLRLIYYSQIVNDFQKGDIAEGYSVSREKKESFPLTVTSAQKNPTAFYLCASWDGGAGNQPQHFGDGTRLSIL.

This rearrangement joins TRBV5-1 to TRBJ2-3; 16 nucleotides match TRBD2. The germline gives CDR1 SGHRS, CDR2 YFSETQ. Trimming removed 4 bases from V and 5 bases from J; junction bases left unmatched: 7. This CDR3 region has 17 residues. Here the CDR3 reads CASSAGTSGGALDTQYF. CDR3 nucleotides: TGCGCCAGCAGCGCCGGGACTAGCGGGGGGGCCTTAGATACGCAGTATTTT.

The chain recombines TRBV6-5 with TRBJ2-7, with D maybe TRBD1 (6 bases). Germline assignment: CDR1 MNHEY and CDR2 SVGAGI. The ends were cut back, 7 bases at V and 0 bases at J, with 13 bases in the middle. CDR3 size: 14 residues. DNA for the CDR3: TGTGCCAGCACGCAAGGGGGACCCTCCTACGAGCAGTACTTC. Translation gives CASTQGGPSYEQYF.

This rearrangement joins TRBV6-4 to TRBJ2-2; D is perhaps TRBD2 (6 bases). The germline V gene encodes CDR1 MRHNA and CDR2 SNTAGT. Trimming left V 0 bases short and J 5 bases short, with 13 bases between. The CDR3 has 16 amino acids. The DNA of the CDR3 is TGTGCCAGCAGTGACTCCGGGAGTGTGGGTACCGGGGAGCTGTTTTTT. It codes for CASSDSGSVGTGELFF.

The chain employs TRBV6-5 and TRBJ2-2; possible D gene TRBD2, 7 bases. The germline V gene has CDR1 MNHEY and CDR2 SVGAGI. This CDR3 has 14 amino acids. With 10 bases removed from V and 6 bases from J, the gap between germline ends came to 18 bases. CDR3 sequence: CATLGGAGAGELFF. CDR3 DNA: TGTGCCACCCTGGGGGGGGCGGGCGCCGGGGAGCTGTTTTTT.

V and J are TRBV11-1 and TRBJ2-1, with 11 bases that match TRBD2. This CDR3 comprises 17 residues. The V gene end was trimmed by 4 bases and the J gene end by 7 bases; junction bases not matched to a gene: 12. Looked up from germline, CDR1 is SGHAT and CDR2 is FQDESV (reference sequence). The chain's CDR3 is CASSSPARGLAANEQFF. The CDR3 DNA is TGTGCCAGCAGCTCCCCCGCAAGGGGACTAGCGGCTAATGAGCAGTTCTTC.

V is TRBV6-5 and J is TRBJ2-3, with D tentatively TRBD1 (5 bases). Germline lookup yields CDR1 MNHEY and CDR2 SVGAGI. V lost 6 bases and J 1 base, leaving 11 bases between the germline ends. The CDR3 extends over 14 amino acids. The CDR3 DNA follows: TGTGCCAGCAGCCAGGGCTGGGGCACAGATACGCAGTATTTT. This translates into CASSQGWGTDTQYF.

V usage is TRBV6-6 and J usage is TRBJ2-7, with 7 positions matching TRBD1. The CDR3 covers 14 residues. Germline V gene data show CDR1 as MNHNY and CDR2 as SVGAGI (reference sequence). V gave up 4 bases and J gave up 4 bases; unmatched junction bases: 7. CDR3 sequence: CASSWGTEIYEQYF. DNA of the CDR3: TGTGCCAGCAGTTGGGGGACAGAGATATACGAGCAGTACTTC.

This rearrangement joins TRBV6-1 to TRBJ2-3; TRBD2 might be the D (6 bases). The length of the CDR3 is 16 residues. Per germline, CDR1 MNHNS and CDR2 SASEGT. The germline V and J ends were trimmed by 4 bases and 3 bases, with 17 bases remaining between them. DNA of the CDR3: TGTGCCAGCAGTGGCCAGTGGGGAGGAGAAACAGATACGCAGTATTTT. This sequence encodes CASSGQWGGETDTQYF.